The present T cell receptor beta chain was sequenced within a study of beta chain features in type 1 diabetes (dated by TCRdb to 2016 to 2019). For the study in its entirety: No differences in mean age, gender distribution, total cell number or subset yield were found between patients and healthy donors. A total of some 110 million sorted cells were examined across all samples, and the number of cells per subset was strongly correlated with RNA yield. In the study, TCRB repertoires of sorted circulating CD4+ T cell subsets from recently diagnosed type 1 diabetes patients were compared with those of matched healthy donors. Regulatory and stem cell-like memory subsets were isolated from only 8 patients and roughly eight healthy donors, whereas naive and central memory subsets came from all 30 or so donors.

The entire amount of isolated RNA was reverse transcribed using the High Capacity cDNA Reverse Transcription Kit, so the sequenced TCRB transcripts were expressed ones. Deep immunoSEQ sequencing was applied to naive, central memory and regulatory T cell samples, giving an average of around 3.4 million total reads per sample. After sorted cells were lysed in RLT buffer, RNA was extracted with DNase-treated RNeasy Micro or Mini kits, with the choice depending on cell number. Each cell subset was processed on its own to prevent cross-contamination, while patient and healthy donor samples were processed together. The immunoSEQ multiplex PCR was used to amplify TCRB sequences from cDNA, yielding 87-bp fragments that span the CDR3 region. Sequencing of the amplicons was done on the Illumina HiSeq platform. The source study handled its data this way. PCR bias was computationally corrected using synthetic template baselines, reads within Hamming distance 2 were collapsed, and singletons that could not be merged were discarded. Reads were aligned against IMGT so that V, D and J genes, CDR3 length and insertions or deletions at six rearrangement sites could be assigned. Clonotype counts were normalized to sorted cell number within each subset before computing true diversity and Gini coefficients with the tcR R package. The overlap coefficient, calculated on TCRB nucleotide sequences, was used to measure repertoire sharing. As a proxy for the pre-selection repertoire, out-of-frame TCRB sequences from naive cells were analyzed. This immuneACCESS table, as held by TCRdb, lists in-frame sequences with V and J called but not all clones. Of the missing ones, under half trace to an unresolved V gene in checked studies; the others have no known cause. The V and J calls and the clone size are those of that table, but D and trimming were determined from the DNA. The sample includes hundreds of thousands of clones, with around an eighth observed a single time. The ten most abundant clones make up about 0.02% of the sample.

Reading from cysteine to phenylalanine, the CDR3 counts 14 amino acids. The entry retains the CDR3 DNA only, 42 bases that are in frame from base 1. With respect to this clone: The clone's antigen remains unknown. Nothing much larger sits one base from this clone, and base qualities are not available.

Beyond this particular receptor, the publication reports: At VDJ recombination sites, type 1 diabetes patients had fewer insertions and more deleted nucleotides, which implies abnormalities in thymic rearrangement. Naive, central memory and regulatory TCRB repertoires appeared to be more similar among patients than among healthy donors. Type 1 diabetes patients showed a moderate but significant shortening of TCRB CDR3 length in all four CD4+ subsets. PCR might favor shorter templates, but patient and control samples were amplified and corrected together, so any skew would affect both groups equally. Because cDNA was sequenced instead of genomic DNA, activated cells with high expression could be over-represented, although the groups did not differ in activation or CD3 levels. Only small numbers of individuals were included in the HLA sub-analyses, which left unresolved whether HLA type had any influence on TCRB rearrangement.

From each donor, a single peripheral blood sample of around 0.12 L on average was drawn into heparinised tubes. A BD FACSAria II and a panel including CD45RO, CCR7, CD25, CD127, CD95 and CD27 were used to sort naive, central memory, regulatory and stem cell-like memory CD4+ T cells. Every sorted population had a purity above 95%. PBMCs were separated immediately by Lymphoprep density gradient centrifugation and were stained directly, without being cultured. So that batch effects would be minimized, each experiment stained and sorted samples in pairs, pairing one healthy donor with one patient. The rearranged segments are TRBV21-1 and TRBJ2-7; the table's D call of TRBD1 was not tested on the DNA. TRBV21-1 is a pseudogene locus. Material: naive CD4+ T cells from blood. The intended sense of this specimen's cell subset or site label: true naive CD4+ T cells. This clonotype was sampled from a man aged 18 to 29 with type 1 diabetes. The nucleotides are TGTGCCAGCAGCAAAGCGGGACAGACCCAAGAGCAGTACTTC. Translation gives CASSKAGQTQEQYF.